A single sample gave rise to the 8 T cell receptor beta chains below, sequenced in a study. Using its own MiXCR run on the 5' RACE reads, TCRdb lists one record per CDR3 protein. The sample records just over 60,000 distinct CDR3 sequences, 25% to 30% being singletons. Sequencing was carried out using tumor-infiltrating naive CD4+ T cells sorted from the breast tumor. Documented subset: naive CD4+ T cells, CD4+CD45RA+CD25-. Source of these receptors: a female donor with breast cancer.

This clonotype was seen once. This chain uses TRBV21-1 with TRBJ1-5. TRBV21-1 has pseudogene status. This CDR3 has 13 residues. The CDR3 coding sequence is TGTGCCAGCAGCAAAGCATGCAATCAGCCCCAGCATTTT. Protein sequence: CASSKACNQPQHF.

This clonotype was recorded once. The junction departs from germline at one end; a sequencing error may be responsible. The J gene is TRBJ2-7, the V gene TRBV27; D could derive from TRBD1 or TRBD2 (5 bases each). The germline V gene encodes CDR1 MNHEY and CDR2 SMNVEV (reference sequence). This CDR3 comprises 11 residues. The CDR3 DNA follows: TGTGCCAGCAGCTCCCGAGGGGCCTCTTCTTTC. Protein product: CASSSRGASSF.

This chain links TRBV15 with TRBJ2-3; no clear D. The V end was cut by 0 bases, the J end by 0 bases, with 7 bases between. CDR3 length: 15 amino acids. CDR1 and CDR2 (germline): LNHNV, YYDKDF (reference sequence). CDR3 DNA sequence: TGTGCCACCAGCAGAGAAGTGGGCAGCACAGATACGCAGTATTTT. Its translation is CATSREVGSTDTQYF.

The chain uses TRBV29-1 and TRBJ2-2; 8 bases fit TRBD1. CDR1 and CDR2 (germline): SQVTM, ANQGSEA. The V gene end was trimmed by 3 bases and the J gene end by 1 base; junction bases not matched to a gene: 1. The CDR3 has 14 residues. The CDR3 sequence: CSVDDRGNTGELFF. The CDR3 DNA follows: TGCAGCGTTGATGACAGGGGGAACACCGGGGAGCTGTTTTTT.

This chain connects TRBV7-9 to TRBJ2-7, with 7 bases identical to TRBD1. Per germline, CDR1 SEHNR and CDR2 FQNEAQ (reference sequence). Germline trimming cut 8 bases from V and 5 bases from J; bases unmatched to any gene: 12. This CDR3 contains 14 residues. The CDR3 sequence is CASGYRGSSDEQYF. The CDR3 DNA sequence: TGTGCCAGCGGCTACAGGGGTTCCTCTGACGAGCAGTACTTC. Supplemented by reference TRBV7-9 and TRBJ2-7, the full variable domain reads DTGVSQNPRHKITKRGQNVTFRCDPISEHNRLYWYRQTLGQGPEFLTYFQNEAQLEKSRLLSDRFSAERPKGSFSTLEIQRTEQGDSAMYLCASGYRGSSDEQYFGPGTRLTVT.

The CDR3 DNA follows: TGTGCCAGCAGCTTGAAGTTCCGGGACAGGGGGTCTAGCGGTAACAATGAGCAGTTCTTC. It translates to CASSLKFRDRGSSGNNEQFF. The chain joins TRBV11-2 to TRBJ2-1; 11 nucleotides agree with TRBD1. The germline V gene encodes CDR1 SGHAT and CDR2 FQNNGV. With 3 bases clipped from V and 5 bases from J, the junction kept 18 bases outside the gene matches. CDR3 length equals 20 residues.

This clonotype turned up a few times. The chain links TRBV7-3 to TRBJ2-2; D is unresolved. The CDR3 extends over 14 amino acids. Germline V gene lookup returns CDR1 SGHTA and CDR2 FQGTGA. V was pared by 6 bases and J by 1 base, with 9 bases between. The CDR3 spells CASRLHRNTGELFF. The DNA for the CDR3 is TGTGCCAGCAGACTCCACAGGAACACCGGGGAGCTGTTTTTT.

This chain links TRBV12-3 or TRBV12-4 with TRBJ1-1, with a tentative D call TRBD1 (6 bases). The CDR3 spans 15 residues. The V and J ends lost 1 base and 1 base respectively, with 10 bases between them. The CDR3 DNA sequence: TGTGCCAGCAGTTTAGGGGGGGCTGGGAACACTGAAGCTTTCTTT. Translating gives CASSLGGAGNTEAFF.